This T cell receptor beta chain appears in the sequencing data of a study of T-cell reconstitution after alpha-beta-depleted transplantation in children. Unique molecular identifiers tagged the TCRbeta library. TCRdb redid the calling of the PCR reads with MiXCR, one entry per CDR3 protein. Of about 610,000 distinct CDR3 sequences detected, under 12% appear once; the ten largest clones hold about 4.2%. The ends were cut back, 4 bases at V and 6 bases at J, with 15 bases in the middle. Germline V gene lookup returns CDR1 MDHEN and CDR2 SYDVKM. The CDR3 contains 15 residues. The TCR originated in a human donor who donated a stem cell graft to a child with acute myeloid leukemia. Material: PBMCs from the stem cell graft donor, obtained from the stem cell graft. V usage is TRBV28 and J usage is TRBJ2-2, with D possibly TRBD2 on 5 matching bases. CDR3 amino acids: CASSSSSGRAGELFF. CDR3 bases: TGTGCCAGCAGTTCATCCAGCGGCCGGGCCGGGGAGCTGTTTTTT.